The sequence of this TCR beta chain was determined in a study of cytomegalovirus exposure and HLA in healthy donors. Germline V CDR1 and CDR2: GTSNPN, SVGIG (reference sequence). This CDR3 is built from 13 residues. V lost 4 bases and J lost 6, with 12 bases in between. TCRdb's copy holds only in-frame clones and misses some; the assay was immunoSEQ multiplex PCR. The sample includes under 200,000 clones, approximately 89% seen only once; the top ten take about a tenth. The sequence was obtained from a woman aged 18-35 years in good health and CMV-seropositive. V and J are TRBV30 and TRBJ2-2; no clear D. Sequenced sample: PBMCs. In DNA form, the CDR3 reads TGTGCCTGGACACTTTGGGCAGCCGGGGAGCTGTTTTTT. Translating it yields CAWTLWAAGELFF.